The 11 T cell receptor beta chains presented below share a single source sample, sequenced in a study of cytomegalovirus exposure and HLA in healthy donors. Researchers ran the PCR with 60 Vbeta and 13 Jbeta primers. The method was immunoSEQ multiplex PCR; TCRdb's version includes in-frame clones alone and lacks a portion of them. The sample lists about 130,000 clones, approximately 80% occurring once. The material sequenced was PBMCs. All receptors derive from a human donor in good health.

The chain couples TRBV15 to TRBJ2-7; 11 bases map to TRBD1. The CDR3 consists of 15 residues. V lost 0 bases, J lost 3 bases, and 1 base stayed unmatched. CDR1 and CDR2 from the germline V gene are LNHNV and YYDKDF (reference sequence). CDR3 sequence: CATSRDGTGGYEQYF. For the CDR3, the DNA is TGTGCCACCAGCAGAGATGGGACAGGGGGCTACGAGCAGTACTTC.

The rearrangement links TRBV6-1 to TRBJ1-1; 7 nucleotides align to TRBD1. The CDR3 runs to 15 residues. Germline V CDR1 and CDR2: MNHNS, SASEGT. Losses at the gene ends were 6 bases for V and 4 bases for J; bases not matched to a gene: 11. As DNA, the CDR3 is TGTGCCAGCAGCCTACGACAGGGTTGGAGCACTGAAGCTTTCTTT. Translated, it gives CASSLRQGWSTEAFF.

The CDR3 is CASSSGTGELFF. DNA for the CDR3: TGTGCCAGCAGTTCCGGGACCGGGGAGCTGTTTTTT. This rearrangement joins TRBV6-1 to TRBJ2-2, with D unresolved. The germline gives CDR1 MNHNS, CDR2 SASEGT. V was pared by 5 bases and J by 5 bases, with 6 bases between. This CDR3 contains 12 residues.

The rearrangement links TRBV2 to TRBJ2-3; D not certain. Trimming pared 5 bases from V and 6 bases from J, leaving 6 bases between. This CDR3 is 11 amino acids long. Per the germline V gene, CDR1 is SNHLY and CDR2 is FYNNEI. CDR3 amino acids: CASSLTDTQYF. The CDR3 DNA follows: TGTGCCAGCAGTCTAACGGATACGCAGTATTTT.

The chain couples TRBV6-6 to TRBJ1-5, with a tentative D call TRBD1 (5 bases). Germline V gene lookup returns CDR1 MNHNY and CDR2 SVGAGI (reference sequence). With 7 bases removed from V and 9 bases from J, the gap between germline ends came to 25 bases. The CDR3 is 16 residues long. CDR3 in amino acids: CASIDRGLWEGGPQHF. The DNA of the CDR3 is TGTGCCAGCATCGACCGGGGACTCTGGGAGGGCGGGCCCCAGCATTTT.

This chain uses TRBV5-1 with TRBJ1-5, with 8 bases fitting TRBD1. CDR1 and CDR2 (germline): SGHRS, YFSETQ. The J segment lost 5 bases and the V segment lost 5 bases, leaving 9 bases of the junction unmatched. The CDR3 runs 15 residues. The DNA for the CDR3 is TGCGCCAGCAGAATCGGACAGGGCGGGGATCAGCCCCAGCATTTT. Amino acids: CASRIGQGGDQPQHF.

CDR3 region: CASSLEIGPGNTIYF. CDR3 in DNA: TGTGCCAGCAGCTTAGAGATTGGGCCAGGAAACACCATATATTTT. This chain connects TRBV7-6 to TRBJ1-3, with D hard to call. This CDR3 has 15 residues. Germline lookup yields CDR1 SGHVS and CDR2 FNYEAQ. Trimming removed 1 base at V and 4 bases at J, with 11 bases between.

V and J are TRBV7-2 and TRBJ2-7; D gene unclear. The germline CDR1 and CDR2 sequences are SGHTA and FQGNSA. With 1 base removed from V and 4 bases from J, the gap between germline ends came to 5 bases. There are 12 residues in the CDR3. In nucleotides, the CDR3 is TGTGCCAGCAGCTTAGGGAGTTACGAGCAGTACTTC. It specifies CASSLGSYEQYF.

The CDR3 sequence is CSVKGVVAGDTFSYNEQFF. The CDR3 nucleotides read TGCAGCGTTAAGGGGGTGGTAGCGGGGGATACCTTCTCCTACAATGAGCAGTTCTTC. The chain recombines TRBV29-1 with TRBJ2-1, with 9 bases fitting TRBD2. The CDR3 loop spans 19 amino acids. V lost 5 bases to trimming and J lost 0 bases; unmatched junction nucleotides: 17. In germline, CDR1 is SQVTM, CDR2 ANQGSEA.

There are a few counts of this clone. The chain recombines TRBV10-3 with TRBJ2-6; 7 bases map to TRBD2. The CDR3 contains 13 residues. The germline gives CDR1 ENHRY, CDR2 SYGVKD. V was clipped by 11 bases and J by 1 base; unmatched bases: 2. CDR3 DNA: TGTGCCGGGGGGGGATCTGGGGCCAACGTCCTGACTTTC. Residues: CAGGGSGANVLTF.

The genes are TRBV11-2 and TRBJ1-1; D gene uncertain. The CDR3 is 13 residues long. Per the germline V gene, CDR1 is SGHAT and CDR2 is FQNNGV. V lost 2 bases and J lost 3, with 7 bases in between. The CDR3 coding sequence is TGTGCCAGCAGCTTAACACGGGACACTGAAGCTTTCTTT. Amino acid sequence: CASSLTRDTEAFF.